The 7 T cell receptor beta chains presented below share a single source sample, sequenced in a study of blood T cells in healthy people across ages. Together with a sample-barcoded 5' primer, a J-beta primer mix was included in a second PCR lasting roughly 6 to 12 cycles. TCRdb processed the 5' RACE reads anew with MiXCR; each CDR3 protein has one entry. The table has roughly 500,000 distinct CDR3 sequences, around 24% seen once. These same data were also listed under a study on T cells of mothers and their children.

Specimen: blood. These TCRs come from a boy aged 5-17 years in good health.

The chain has TRBV28 and TRBJ1-2; D might be TRBD1 (6 bases). CDR3 size: 14 residues. Germline assignment: CDR1 MDHEN and CDR2 SYDVKM. V was trimmed by 3 bases and J by 4 bases, leaving 12 bases between them. For the CDR3, the DNA is TGTGCCAGCAGTTTGGCTAGAGGGGGCTATGGCTACACCTTC. Translated: CASSLARGGYGYTF.

The rearrangement uses TRBV28 and TRBJ2-5, with 7 positions matching TRBD1. The tail of the sequence fits TRBJ2-7 better, so the J call may be wrong. Germline V gene data show CDR1 as MDHEN and CDR2 as SYDVKM. The CDR3 extends over 14 amino acids. The CDR3 DNA is TGTGCCAGCGTAACCTACAGGGGATCTGGCGAGCAGTACTTC. Translation: CASVTYRGSGEQYF.

This clonotype was found a few times. The chain links TRBV11-1 to TRBJ2-5, with 7 bases identical to TRBD1. The germline V gene has CDR1 SGHAT and CDR2 FQDESV (reference sequence). J was trimmed by 2 bases and V by 0 bases; bases with no gene match: 21. The CDR3 consists of 21 residues. CDR3 protein: CASSLAAWVQETGQLQETQYF. Written as DNA, the CDR3 is TGTGCCAGCAGCTTAGCCGCTTGGGTTCAGGAGACGGGACAGTTGCAAGAGACCCAGTACTTC. The whole variable domain, remainder taken from reference TRBV11-1 and TRBJ2-5, is EAEVAQSPRYKITEKSQAVAFWCDPISGHATLYWYRQILGQGPELLVQFQDESVVDDSQLPKDRFSAERLKGVDSTLKIQPAELGDSAMYLCASSLAAWVQETGQLQETQYFGPGTRLLVL.

This clonotype was counted only a few times. V and J are TRBV7-9 and TRBJ1-4; 9 nucleotides agree with TRBD1. Germline CDR1 SEHNR, CDR2 FQNEAQ (reference sequence). V was clipped by 6 bases and J by 8 bases; unmatched bases: 10. The CDR3 is 15 residues long. The CDR3 reads CASRPYRGLGEKLFF. CDR3 coding DNA: TGTGCCAGCAGACCATACAGGGGGCTGGGGGAAAAACTGTTTTTT.

In its sample, this clonotype was seen a few times. The chain links TRBV4-1 to TRBJ2-5; 8 bases map to TRBD2. The DNA end is more similar to TRBJ2-1, so the J call may be wrong. The germline gives CDR1 MGHRA, CDR2 YSYEKL. The CDR3 spans 16 residues. The CDR3 DNA sequence: TGCGCCAGCAGCCAGGGCCCAAGCGGGAGAGGGCATGAGCAGTTCTTC. Translated: CASSQGPSGRGHEQFF.

This chain uses TRBV6-2 or TRBV6-3 with TRBJ2-3; 9 nucleotides agree with TRBD2. In germline, CDR1 is MNHEY, CDR2 SVGEGT. Trimming cost V 6 bases and J 2 bases; bases outside gene matches: 9. The length of the CDR3 is 16 residues. The CDR3 DNA is TGTGCCAGCAGAACAATTAGCGGGGGAAACACAGATACGCAGTATTTT. This codes for CASRTISGGNTDTQYF.

The chain joins TRBV3-1 to TRBJ2-5; weak D call: TRBD2 (7 bases). The CDR3 loop spans 17 amino acids. V was trimmed by 2 bases and J by 3 bases, leaving 19 bases between them. In germline, CDR1 is LGHDT, CDR2 YNNKEL (reference sequence). The CDR3 sequence: CASSQLMGGAAEETQYF. The CDR3, as DNA: TGTGCCAGCAGCCAACTTATGGGGGGGGCCGCTGAAGAGACCCAGTACTTC.